This record concerns one T cell receptor beta chain sequence. Its antigen is as yet unknown. Collection of blood occurred at baseline, at cycle 4 day 1, and at cycle 7 day 1. Assay: immunoSEQ multiplex PCR; the TCRdb copy retains only in-frame clones and omits some. The data show around 86,000 clones, 85% to 95% seen once. The data were obtained in a study of OX40 agonist ivuxolimab in advanced cancers. Study summary: Among those enrolled, mean age was 60 years (range about 23 to 80) and less than 90% were male.

Study outcomes and limitations: Doses of 0.1 to 3.0 mg/kg were accompanied by clonal expansion of CD4+ and CD8+ blood T cells by week 6. Expanded clones were, on average, more numerous in CD8+ T cells than in CD4+.

Per the germline V gene, CDR1 is LGHNA and CDR2 is YSLEER. The V gene lost 1 base and the J gene lost 5 bases, with 19 bases spanning the gap. CDR3 length: 17 residues. The chain couples TRBV4-3 to TRBJ2-3, with D possibly matching TRBD1 (6 bases). The origin of this receptor is an adult with an advanced solid tumor such as melanoma, head and neck, liver or kidney cancer. The source material was CD4+ or CD8+ T cells sorted from blood, sampled in a trial of the OX40 agonist ivuxolimab. The CDR3 nucleotides read TGCGCCAGCAGCCAAGGATACAGGGATGGGTTTAGAGATACGCAGTATTTT. It encodes CASSQGYRDGFRDTQYF.